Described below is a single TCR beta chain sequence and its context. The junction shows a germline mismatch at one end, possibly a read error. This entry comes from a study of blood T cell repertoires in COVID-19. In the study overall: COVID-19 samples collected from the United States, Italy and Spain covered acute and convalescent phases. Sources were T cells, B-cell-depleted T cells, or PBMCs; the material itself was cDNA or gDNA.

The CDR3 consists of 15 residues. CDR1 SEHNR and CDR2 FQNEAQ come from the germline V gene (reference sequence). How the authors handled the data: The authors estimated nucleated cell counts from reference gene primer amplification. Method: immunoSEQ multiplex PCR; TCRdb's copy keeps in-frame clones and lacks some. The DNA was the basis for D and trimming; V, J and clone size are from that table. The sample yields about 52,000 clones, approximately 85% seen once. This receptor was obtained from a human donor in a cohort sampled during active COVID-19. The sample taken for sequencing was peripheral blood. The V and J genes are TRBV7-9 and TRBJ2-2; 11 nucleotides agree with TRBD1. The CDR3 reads CASSIAGQGAGELFF. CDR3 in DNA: TGTGCCAGCAGCATAGCGGGACAGGGGGCCGGGGAGCTGTTTTTT.